This T cell receptor (beta chain) stems from a study of blood T cell repertoires in COVID-19. The CDR3 consists of 16 residues. CDR1 SGDLS and CDR2 YYNGEE come from the germline V gene. Unmatched junction bases numbered 10, after V lost 4 bases and J lost 4 bases. Per the authors' pipeline: From reference gene primer amplification, estimates of nucleated cell counts were derived. Produced via immunoSEQ multiplex PCR; TCRdb's table is partial and in-frame only. The V and J calls and clone size were taken over from that table, and D and trimming were inferred from the DNA. The sample lists about 94,000 clones; about 80% were seen once.

The sample comprised peripheral blood. The chain employs TRBV9 and TRBJ2-4; 8 bases map to TRBD1. This clonotype originated in a man in his 60s with acute or convalescent COVID-19. CDR3 bases: TGTGCCAGCAGCATCGGGACAGGAGCCGGTAAAAACATTCAGTACTTC. Its protein is CASSIGTGAGKNIQYF.